The TCR beta chain under discussion was sequenced for a study of shared clonotypes between healthy human individuals. General study results and limits: Naive subsets tended to show greater estimated richness than memory subsets.

Division of CD4+ cells produced a CD45RA+ naive subset and a CD45RA-negative memory subset. On this clone itself: Antigen: not known.

The V gene lost 0 bases and the J gene lost 1 base, with 11 bases spanning the gap. The germline CDR1 and CDR2 sequences are SGDLS and YYNGEE. The CDR3 extends over 15 amino acids. Only in-frame clones appear in the TCRdb table, and some are missing; sequencing was by immunoSEQ multiplex PCR. The table includes about 700,000 clones, about 74% detected once. The receptor's source is a woman in her thirties in good health. Sequenced material: memory CD4+ T cells sorted from blood. Described subset: CD45RA-negative fraction. The genes are TRBV9 and TRBJ2-7, with D tentatively TRBD2 (6 bases). CDR3 DNA sequence: TGTGCCAGCAGCGTAGGGGGGGAGCAATCCTACGAGCAGTACTTC. Its protein is CASSVGGEQSYEQYF.